This TCR beta chain was sequenced in a study of cytomegalovirus exposure and HLA in healthy donors. Germline loops: CDR1 SQVTM, CDR2 ANQGSEA. The CDR3 contains 13 residues. Trimming stripped 4 bases from V and 5 bases from J, with 14 bases between. In the PCR, 60 Vbeta and 13 Jbeta primers were used. Only in-frame clones appear in the TCRdb table, and some are missing; sequencing was by immunoSEQ multiplex PCR. The sample holds some 220,000 clones; around 84% are singletons and the top ten take 0.2% to 0.25%. The V and J genes are TRBV29-1 and TRBJ1-2; TRBD1 is a possible D gene (5 bases). This clonotype originated in a girl aged 2 to 10 in good health and CMV-seronegative. The specimen sequenced was PBMCs. The CDR3 DNA reads TGCAGCGTTGTTGGAGGGGCTAGATATGGCTACACCTTC. Its protein product is CSVVGGARYGYTF.